This T cell receptor (beta chain) was sequenced in a study of post-analysis software for immune sequencing data. Broader study findings: With F measure, samples from one preparation batch clustered together strongly. Four to six TRBV segments (TRBV5-6, TRBV5-1 and TRBV20-1 among them) occurred more frequently in patients than in controls. Compared against controls, patients with multiple sclerosis displayed significantly lower normalized Chao1 diversity.

Unique-molecular-identifier-tagged TCR beta cDNA libraries were used. T cells numbering about 0.9 to 10 million yielded cDNA molecules that totaled about 500,000. TCRdb redid the calling of the PCR reads with MiXCR, one entry per CDR3 protein. The table includes hundreds of thousands of distinct CDR3 sequences, about 57% detected once. The CDR3 covers 13 residues. Germline-derived CDR1 and CDR2 are SQVTM and ANQGSEA. The germline V and J ends were trimmed by 1 base and 1 base, with 7 bases remaining between them. Notes on this clonotype: Its specificity is unknown.

Specimen: blood. The chain joins TRBV29-1 to TRBJ2-5; D is uncertain. The TCR was taken from a girl aged 10 to 17 with multiple sclerosis. The CDR3 DNA follows: TGCAGCGTTGAAGGCAGATTCCAAGAGACCCAGTACTTC. Translating gives CSVEGRFQETQYF.